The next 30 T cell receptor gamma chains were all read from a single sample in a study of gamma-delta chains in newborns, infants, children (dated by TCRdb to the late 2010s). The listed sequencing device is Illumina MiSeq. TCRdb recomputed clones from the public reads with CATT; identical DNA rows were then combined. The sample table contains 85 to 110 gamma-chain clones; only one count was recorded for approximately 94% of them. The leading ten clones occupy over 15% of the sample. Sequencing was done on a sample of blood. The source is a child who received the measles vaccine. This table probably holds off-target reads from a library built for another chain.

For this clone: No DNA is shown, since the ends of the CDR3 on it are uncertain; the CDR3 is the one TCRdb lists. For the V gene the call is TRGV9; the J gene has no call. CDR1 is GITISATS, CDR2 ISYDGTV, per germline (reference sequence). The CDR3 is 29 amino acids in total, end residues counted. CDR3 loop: CAFPGYWEPFFLSSWDTRQMFFGTGIKLF.

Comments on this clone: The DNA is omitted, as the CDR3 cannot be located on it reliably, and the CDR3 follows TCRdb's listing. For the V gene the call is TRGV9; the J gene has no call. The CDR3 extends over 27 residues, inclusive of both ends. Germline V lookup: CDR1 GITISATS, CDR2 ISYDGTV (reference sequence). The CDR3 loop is CACDTMEMGGQPTDTRQMFFGTGIKLF.

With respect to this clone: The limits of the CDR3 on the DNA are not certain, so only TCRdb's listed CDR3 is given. The CDR3 here is CACDTGDWGIHSSWDTRQMFFGTGIKLF. The J gene has no call, while the V gene is TRGV9. Germline lookup yields CDR1 GITISATS and CDR2 ISYDGTV (reference sequence). The CDR3 adds up to 28 amino acids, both ends counted.

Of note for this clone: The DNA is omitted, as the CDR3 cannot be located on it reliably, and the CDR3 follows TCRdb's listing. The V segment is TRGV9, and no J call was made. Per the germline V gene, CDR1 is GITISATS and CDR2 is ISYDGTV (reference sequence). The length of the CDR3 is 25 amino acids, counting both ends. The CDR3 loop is CACDILGDSSWDTRQMLFGTGIKLF.

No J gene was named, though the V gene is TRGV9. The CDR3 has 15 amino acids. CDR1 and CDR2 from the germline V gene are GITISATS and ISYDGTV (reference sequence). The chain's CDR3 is CACDIRGDLTAQLFF. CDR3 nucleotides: TGTGCCTGTGACATACGGGGGGATTTGACAGCACAACTCTTCTTT.

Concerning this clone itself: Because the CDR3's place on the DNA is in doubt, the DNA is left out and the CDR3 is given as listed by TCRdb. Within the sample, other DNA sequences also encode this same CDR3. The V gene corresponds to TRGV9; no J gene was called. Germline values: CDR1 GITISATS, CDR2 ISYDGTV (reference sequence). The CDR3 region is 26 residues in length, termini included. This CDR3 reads CACDTVLGDSSWDTRQMFFGTGIKLF.

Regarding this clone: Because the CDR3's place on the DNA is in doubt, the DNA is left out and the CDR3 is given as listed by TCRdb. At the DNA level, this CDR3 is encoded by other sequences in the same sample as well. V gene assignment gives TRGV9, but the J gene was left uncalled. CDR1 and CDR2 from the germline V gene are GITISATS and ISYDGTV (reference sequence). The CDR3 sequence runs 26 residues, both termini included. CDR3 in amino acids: CACDKNRNAISWDTRQMFFGTGIKLF.

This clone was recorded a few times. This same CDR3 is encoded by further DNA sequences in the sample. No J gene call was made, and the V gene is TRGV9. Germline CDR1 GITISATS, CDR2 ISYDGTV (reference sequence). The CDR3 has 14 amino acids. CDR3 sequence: CACDVLGDTAQLFF. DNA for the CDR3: TGTGCCTGTGACGTCCTGGGGGATACAGCACAACTCTTCTTT.

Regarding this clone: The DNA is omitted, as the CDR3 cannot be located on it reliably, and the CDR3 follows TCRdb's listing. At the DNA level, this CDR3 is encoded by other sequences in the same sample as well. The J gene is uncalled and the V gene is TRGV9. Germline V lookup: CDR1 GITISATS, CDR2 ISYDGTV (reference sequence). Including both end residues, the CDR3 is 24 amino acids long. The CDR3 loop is CACDSTGGSWDTRQMFFGTGIKLF.

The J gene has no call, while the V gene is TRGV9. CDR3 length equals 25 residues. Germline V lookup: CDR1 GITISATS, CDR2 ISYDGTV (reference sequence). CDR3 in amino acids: CACDAVGPPGRPASYGGGYTAQLFF. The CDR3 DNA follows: TGTGCCTGTGACGCCGTTGGTCCGCCCGGCCGCCCAGCTTCCTACGGGGGGGGATACACAGCACAACTCTTCTTT.

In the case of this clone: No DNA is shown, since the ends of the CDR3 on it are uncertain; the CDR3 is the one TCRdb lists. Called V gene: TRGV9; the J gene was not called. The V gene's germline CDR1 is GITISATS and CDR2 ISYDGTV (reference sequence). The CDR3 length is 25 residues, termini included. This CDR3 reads CACERRGESSWDTRQMFFGTGIKLF.

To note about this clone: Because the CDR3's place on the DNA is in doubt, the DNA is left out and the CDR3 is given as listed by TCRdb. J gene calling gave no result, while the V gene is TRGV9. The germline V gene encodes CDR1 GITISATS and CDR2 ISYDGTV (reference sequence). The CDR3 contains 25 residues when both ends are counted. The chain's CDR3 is CACDTTGGFSWDTRQMFFGTGIKLF.

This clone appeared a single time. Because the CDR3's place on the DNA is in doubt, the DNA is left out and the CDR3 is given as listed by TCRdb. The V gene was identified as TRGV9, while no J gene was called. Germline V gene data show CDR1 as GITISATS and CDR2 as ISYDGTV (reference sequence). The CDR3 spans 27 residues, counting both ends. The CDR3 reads CACDTPGPGGGSWDTRQMFFGTGIKLF.

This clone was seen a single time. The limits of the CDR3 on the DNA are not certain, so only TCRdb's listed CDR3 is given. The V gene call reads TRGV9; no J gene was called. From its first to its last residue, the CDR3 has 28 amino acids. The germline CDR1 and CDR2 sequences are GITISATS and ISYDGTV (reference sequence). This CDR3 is CACDAVYNGGSSSWDTRQMFFGTGIKLF.

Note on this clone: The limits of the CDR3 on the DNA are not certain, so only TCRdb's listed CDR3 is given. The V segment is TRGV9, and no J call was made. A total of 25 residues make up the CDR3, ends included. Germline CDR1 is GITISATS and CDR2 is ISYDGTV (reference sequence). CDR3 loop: CACDTTGGYSWDTRQMFFGTGIKLF.

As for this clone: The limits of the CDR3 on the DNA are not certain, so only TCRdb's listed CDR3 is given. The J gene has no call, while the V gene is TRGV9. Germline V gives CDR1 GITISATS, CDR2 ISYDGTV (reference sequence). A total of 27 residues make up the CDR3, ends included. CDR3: CACDTHLGDTASWDTRQMFFGTGIKLF.

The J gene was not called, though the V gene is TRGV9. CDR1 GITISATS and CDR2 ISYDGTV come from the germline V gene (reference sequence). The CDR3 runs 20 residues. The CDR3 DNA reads TGTGCCTGTGACCCCCTTACTGGGGGATACGCGAAGGCTTTGACAGCACAACTCTTCTTT. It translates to CACDPLTGGYAKALTAQLFF.

CDR3: CACDAWGTAQLFF. CDR3 DNA sequence: TGTGCCTGTGACGCCTGGGGGACAGCACAACTCTTCTTT. The V gene is given as TRGV9, and no J gene call is available. CDR1 is GITISATS and CDR2 is ISYDGTV in the germline V gene (reference sequence). The CDR3 has 13 residues.

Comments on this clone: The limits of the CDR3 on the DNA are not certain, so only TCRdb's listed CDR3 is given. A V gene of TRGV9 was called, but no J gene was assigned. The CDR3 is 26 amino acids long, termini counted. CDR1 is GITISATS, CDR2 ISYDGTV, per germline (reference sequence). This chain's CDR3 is CACDTGGYSSSWDTRQMFFGTGIKLF.

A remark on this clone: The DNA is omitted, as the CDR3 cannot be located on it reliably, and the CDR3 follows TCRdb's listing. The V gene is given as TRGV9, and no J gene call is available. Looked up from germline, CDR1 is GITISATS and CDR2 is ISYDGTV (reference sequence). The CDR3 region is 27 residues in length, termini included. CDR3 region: CACDMATGGLSSWDTRQMFFGTGIKLF.

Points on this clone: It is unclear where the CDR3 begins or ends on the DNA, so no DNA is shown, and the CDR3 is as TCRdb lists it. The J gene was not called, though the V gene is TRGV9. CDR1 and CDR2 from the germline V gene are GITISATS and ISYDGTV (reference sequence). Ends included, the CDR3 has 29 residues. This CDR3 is CACDSVGTGGYSSSWDTRQMFFGTGIKLF.

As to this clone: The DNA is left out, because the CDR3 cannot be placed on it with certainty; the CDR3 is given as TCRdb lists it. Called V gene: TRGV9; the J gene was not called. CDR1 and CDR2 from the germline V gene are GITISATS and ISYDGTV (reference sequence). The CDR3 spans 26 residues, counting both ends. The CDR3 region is CACDTVLGDTRWDTRQMFFGTGIKLF.

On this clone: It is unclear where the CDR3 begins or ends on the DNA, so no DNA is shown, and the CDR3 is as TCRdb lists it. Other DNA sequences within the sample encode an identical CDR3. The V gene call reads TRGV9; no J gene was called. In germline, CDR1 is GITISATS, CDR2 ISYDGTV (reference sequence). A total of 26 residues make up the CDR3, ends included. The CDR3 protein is CACDTVLGDSSWDTRQMFFGTGIKLF.

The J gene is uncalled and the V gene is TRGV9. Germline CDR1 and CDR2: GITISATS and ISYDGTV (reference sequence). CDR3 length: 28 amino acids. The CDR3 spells CACDTAMGDTYSSWDTRQMFFGTSIKLF. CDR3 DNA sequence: TGTGCCTGTGACACCGCGATGGGGGATACTTACAGCTCCTGGGACACCCGACAGATGTTTTTCGGAACTAGCATCAAACTCTTC.

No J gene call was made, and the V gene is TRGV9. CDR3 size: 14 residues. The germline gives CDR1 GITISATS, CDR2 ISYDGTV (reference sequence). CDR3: CACDLGGYRGKLTF. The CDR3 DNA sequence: TGTGCCTGTGACCTAGGGGGATACCGGGGTAAACTCACCTTT.

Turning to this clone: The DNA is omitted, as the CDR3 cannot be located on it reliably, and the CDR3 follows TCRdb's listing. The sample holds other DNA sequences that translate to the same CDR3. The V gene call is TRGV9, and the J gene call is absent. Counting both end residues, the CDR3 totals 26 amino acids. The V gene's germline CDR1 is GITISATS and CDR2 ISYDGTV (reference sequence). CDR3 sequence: CACDKNRNAISWDTRQMFFGTGIKLF.

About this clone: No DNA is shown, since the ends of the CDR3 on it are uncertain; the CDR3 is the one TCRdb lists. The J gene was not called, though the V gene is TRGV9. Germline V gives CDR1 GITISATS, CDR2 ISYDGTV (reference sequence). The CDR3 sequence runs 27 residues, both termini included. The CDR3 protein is CACDKILGDPSSWDTRQMFFGTGIKLF.

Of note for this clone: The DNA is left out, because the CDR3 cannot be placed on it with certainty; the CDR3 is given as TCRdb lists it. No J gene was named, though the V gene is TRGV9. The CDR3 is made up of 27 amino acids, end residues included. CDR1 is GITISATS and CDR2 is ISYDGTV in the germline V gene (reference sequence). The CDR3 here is CACDATGGYSSSWDTRQMFFGTGIKLF.

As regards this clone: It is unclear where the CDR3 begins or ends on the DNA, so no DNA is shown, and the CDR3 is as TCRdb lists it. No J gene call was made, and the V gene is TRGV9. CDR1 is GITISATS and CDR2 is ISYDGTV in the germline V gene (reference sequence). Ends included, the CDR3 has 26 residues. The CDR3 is CACDAVPGDTSWDTRQMFFGTGIKLF.

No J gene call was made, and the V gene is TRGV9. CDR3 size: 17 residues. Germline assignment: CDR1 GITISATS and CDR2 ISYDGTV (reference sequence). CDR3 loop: CARDTVTGGLLTAQLFF. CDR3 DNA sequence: TGTGCCCGTGACACCGTTACTGGGGGCCTCTTGACAGCACAACTCTTCTTT.